Given below is one T cell receptor (beta chain) in context. What it binds is unknown. The junction does not match germline at one end; this may be a read error. CDR1 is LNHDA and CDR2 is SQIVND in the germline V gene (reference sequence). The CDR3 extends over 16 amino acids. The sample originates from a study of cytomegalovirus exposure and HLA in healthy donors. Study-level information: Among roughly 180 million T cells, an earlier analysis found roughly 100 million unique TCR beta sequences. HLA-typed donors were the source of approximately 88 million unique TCRs, which an early data release held.

Broader study findings: TCR beta sequences numbering around 15,000 were associated with HLA alleles at 0.05 false discovery rate in a later analysis.

Use of 60 Vbeta and 13 Jbeta primers characterized the PCR. The table came from immunoSEQ multiplex PCR; TCRdb's copy has only in-frame clones and leaves some out. The sample shows about 150,000 clones, about 84% of them seen only once. This receptor was identified in a male donor in good health and CMV-seronegative. The genes are TRBV19 and TRBJ2-2; D is perhaps TRBD2 (6 bases). Sequenced input: PBMCs. CDR3 DNA: TGTGTCAGTAGTATGTGGACCGGACGGGGGACCGGGGAGCTGTTTTTT. Amino acid sequence: CVSSMWTGRGTGELFF.